This T cell receptor beta chain derives from a study of neurological immune-mediated disorders. Unsorted libraries were prepared from 2 million PBMCs held at -80 C. The germline V gene has CDR1 DFQATT and CDR2 SNEGSKA (reference sequence). The CDR3 loop spans 14 amino acids. Trimming took 2 bases from V and 1 from J; bases not matched to a gene: 4. This clonotype was seen at least ten times. 5'RACE with 10-nucleotide random UMIs produced the cDNA. Each CDR3 protein gets one entry after TCRdb re-called the 5' RACE reads with MiXCR. Here the sample spans roughly 18,000 distinct CDR3 sequences, approximately 26% being singletons.

The genes are TRBV20-1 and TRBJ2-5, with 7 bases aligning to TRBD2. What was sequenced was PBMCs. This clonotype was obtained from a man aged 50 to 60 with HTLV-1-associated myelopathy (HAM/TSP). The CDR3 region is CSARWASGQETQYF. Written as DNA, the CDR3 is TGCAGTGCTAGATGGGCTAGCGGCCAAGAGACCCAGTACTTC.